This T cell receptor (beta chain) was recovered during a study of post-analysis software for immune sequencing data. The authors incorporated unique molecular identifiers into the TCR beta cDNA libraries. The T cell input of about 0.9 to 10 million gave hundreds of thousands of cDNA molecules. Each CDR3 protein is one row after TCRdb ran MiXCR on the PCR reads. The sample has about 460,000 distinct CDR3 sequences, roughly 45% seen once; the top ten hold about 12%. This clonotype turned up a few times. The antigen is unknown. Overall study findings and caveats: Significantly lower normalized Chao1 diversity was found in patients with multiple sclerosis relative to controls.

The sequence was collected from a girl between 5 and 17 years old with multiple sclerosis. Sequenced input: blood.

The CDR3 spells CAISEEITSGVIYEQYF. CDR3 DNA: TGTGCCATCAGTGAGGAGATCACTAGCGGGGTTATCTACGAGCAGTACTTC. V and J are TRBV10-3 and TRBJ2-7, with 10 bases aligning to TRBD2. This CDR3 contains 17 residues. The V gene's germline CDR1 is ENHRY and CDR2 SYGVKD. The V gene end was trimmed by 2 bases and the J gene end by 3 bases; junction bases not matched to a gene: 10.